This T cell receptor (beta chain) was sequenced in a study of T cell responses to AZD1222 COVID-19 vaccine. V was clipped by 8 bases and J by 5 bases, with 28 bases between them. The CDR3 sequence is 17 residues long. Per germline, CDR1 KGHSH and CDR2 LQKENI. The repertoire was sequenced with immunoSEQ multiplex PCR; TCRdb's copy has only in-frame clones and lacks some. The sample lists 80,000 or so clones, 92% occurring once. To note about this clone: Its antigen is currently unknown.

Study-wide points: At 160-218 and 743-854, vaccine-associated CD4 TCRs were dominant, and they spanned spike.

The rearrangement joins TRBV18 to TRBJ2-7; TRBD2 is a possible D gene (6 bases). The clonotype was recovered from an adult who received the AZD1222 COVID-19 vaccine. The source material was peripheral blood, sampled 28 days after the second AZD1222 dose. The CDR3 DNA reads as TGTGCCAGCACAAGCCGGGACTCGACCTTAACCCCCCACGAGCAGTACTTC. Its translation: CASTSRDSTLTPHEQYF.